This T cell receptor beta chain was obtained from a study of breast tumors, draining lymph nodes, adjacent tissues. Findings and caveats of the study: Findings are consistent with lymph node origin and intratumoral expansion of most tumor T cells.

Samples came from axillary lymph nodes draining the breast cancer. Trimming removed 5 bases from V and 2 bases from J, with 18 bases in between. This CDR3 spans 17 amino acids. Germline CDR1 SGHVS, CDR2 FQNEAQ. TCRdb used MiXCR to reprocess the multiplex PCR reads, holding one entry per CDR3 protein. The sample shows about 130,000 distinct CDR3 sequences, just under 20% of them seen only once. This clonotype was recorded a few times. Its antigen is not identified. The V and J genes are TRBV7-8 and TRBJ2-2, with TRBD2 as a possible D gene (6 bases). The specimen was axillary lymph node tissue. This receptor was obtained from a female donor with breast cancer. Some clones in this sample may be carry-over from other donors' samples. The CDR3: CASSANPGTFNTGELFF. The CDR3 nucleotides are TGTGCCAGCAGCGCTAATCCCGGGACTTTTAACACCGGGGAGCTGTTTTTT.